The 17 T cell receptor beta chains below were found in one sample sequenced in a study of breast tumors, draining lymph nodes, adjacent tissues. Axillary draining lymph nodes of breast cancer patients supplied the node samples. In TCRdb, the multiplex PCR reads were re-called with MiXCR into one record per CDR3 protein. The sample has around 290,000 distinct CDR3 sequences, about 30% seen once. The specimen was axillary lymph node tissue. All receptors derive from a female donor with breast cancer. Some clones in this sample may be carry-over from other donors' samples.

About this clonotype: A much larger clone differs by one base, so this may be a read error. V usage is TRBV19 and J usage is TRBJ1-5, with D possibly TRBD1 on 5 matching bases. V shed 9 bases and J shed 4 bases, with 22 bases lying between them. Germline assignment: CDR1 LNHDA and CDR2 SQIVND (reference sequence). The CDR3 is made up of 16 amino acids. CDR3 bases: TGTGCCAGCAAAGGCAGACATCGGGGGTGGAATCAGCCCCAGCATTTT. It translates to CASKGRHRGWNQPQHF.

This clonotype was counted many times. V usage is TRBV12-3 or TRBV12-4 and J usage is TRBJ2-7; 8 positions agree with TRBD1. The V gene end was trimmed by 6 bases and the J gene end by 6 bases; junction bases not matched to a gene: 7. This CDR3 has 13 residues. The CDR3 coding sequence is TGTGCCAGCAGCCCCTGGACAGGGACCGAGCAGTACTTC. This translates into CASSPWTGTEQYF.

Only a few counts were recorded for this clonotype. Given a much more abundant clone one base away, this may be a read error. This sequence joins TRBV12-3 or TRBV12-4 and TRBJ1-2; D ambiguous. The CDR3 is 11 amino acids. The CDR3 DNA follows: TGTGCCAGCAGTTTGAAGTATGGCCACACCTTC. Translating it yields CASSLKYGHTF.

In its sample, this clonotype was seen many times. The chain joins TRBV12-5 to TRBJ2-3; a weak D match, TRBD2 (5 bases). Germline V gene lookup returns CDR1 LGHNT and CDR2 FRNRAP. Trimming shortened V by 0 bases and J by 10 bases, and 17 bases separated the two germline ends. The CDR3 sequence is 15 residues long. The CDR3 DNA reads TGTGCTAGTGGTTTGGTAATCGCCCGGGATTTTGCGCAGTATTTT. Translated: CASGLVIARDFAQYF.

Comment on this clonotype: Since the CDR3 does not end with the conserved phenylalanine or tryptophan, this likely comes from a read error. The chain combines TRBV5-5 with TRBJ2-3; TRBD2 aligns across 8 bases. V gave up 0 bases and J gave up 0 bases; unmatched junction bases: 9. The V gene's germline CDR1 is SGHKS and CDR2 YYEKEE (reference sequence). CDR3 length equals 18 residues. The CDR3 DNA sequence: TGTGCCAGCAGCTTGGGGAGGGCGGGAGGCCTTAGCACAGATACGCAGTATCTT. Encoded protein: CASSLGRAGGLSTDTQYL.

This clonotype was counted once. The rearrangement joins TRBV20-1 to TRBJ1-1; 8 nucleotides agree with TRBD1. The J segment lost 4 bases and the V segment lost 0 bases, leaving 4 bases of the junction unmatched. Germline V gene data show CDR1 as DFQATT and CDR2 as SNEGSKA (reference sequence). CDR3 length: 14 residues. CDR3 protein: CSARDLDRGTEAFF. The CDR3 bases are TGCAGTGCTAGAGATCTTGACAGGGGCACTGAAGCTTTCTTT.

With regard to this clonotype: A much larger clonotype is one base distant, so this may be a read error. The chain combines TRBV11-3 with TRBJ2-5; TRBD1 matches 7 bases. CDR1 and CDR2 from the germline V gene are SGHNT and YENEEA. This CDR3 spans 16 amino acids. CDR3 region: CASSWKMTGIQETQHF. The CDR3 DNA sequence: TGTGCCAGCAGCTGGAAGATGACAGGGATCCAAGAGACCCAGCACTTC.

There are many counts of this clonotype. V gene TRBV6-4 combines with J gene TRBJ2-2, with TRBD2 matching over 9 bases. Germline-derived CDR1 and CDR2 are MRHNA and SNTAGT. Trimming at V came to 6 bases and at J to 2 bases, leaving 4 bases not matched to a gene. The CDR3 runs to 15 residues. CDR3 residues: CASRALAGNTGELFF. CDR3 in DNA: TGTGCCAGCAGAGCCCTAGCGGGAAACACCGGGGAGCTGTTTTTT.

In the case of this clonotype: A read error may explain this, as a much larger clone is one base away. The genes are TRBV2 and TRBJ1-5, with D unclear. CDR3 length equals 13 residues. Trimming shortened V by 11 bases and J by 6 bases, and 17 bases separated the two germline ends. Germline V CDR1 and CDR2: SNHLY, FYNNEI. The CDR3 nucleotides read TGTGCCGGCAATGGGCCCCCCGGTCAGCCCCAGCATTTT. Its protein product is CAGNGPPGQPQHF.

This clonotype was seen repeatedly, ten times or more. The chain carries TRBV24-1 and TRBJ2-3, with 7 bases aligning to TRBD2. The V gene's germline CDR1 is KGHDR and CDR2 SFDVKD. The CDR3 has 14 amino acids. The trim removed 1 base at V and 5 bases at J, leaving 2 bases unmatched. CDR3 in DNA: TGTGCCACCAGTGATTTCGCGGGAGTAGATACGCAGTATTTT. It translates to CATSDFAGVDTQYF.

There are many counts of this clonotype. V usage is TRBV7-2 and J usage is TRBJ2-1, with D unresolved. V was pared by 0 bases and J by 8 bases, with 2 bases between. This CDR3 has 11 amino acids. Looked up from germline, CDR1 is SGHTA and CDR2 is FQGNSA. This CDR3 is CASSLAYEQFF. The CDR3 DNA sequence: TGTGCCAGCAGCTTAGCGTATGAGCAGTTCTTC.

This clonotype was seen at least ten times. The chain couples TRBV12-5 to TRBJ2-5, with 8 bases that match TRBD1. The CDR3 extends over 15 amino acids. Germline CDR1 and CDR2: LGHNT and FRNRAP. V lost 1 base to trimming and J lost 2 bases; unmatched junction nucleotides: 3. CDR3 residues: CASGLATGGQETQYF. CDR3 coding DNA: TGTGCTAGTGGTTTGGCAACAGGGGGGCAAGAGACCCAGTACTTC.

This clonotype qualifies as medium-sized. This chain joins TRBV25-1 and TRBJ1-6; D uncertain. Per the germline V gene, CDR1 is MGHDK and CDR2 is SYGVNS. This CDR3 region has 13 residues. Between the trimmed V and J ends, which lost 3 bases and 12 bases, there was a span of 12 bases. CDR3 residues: CASSDRALKPLHF. The CDR3 DNA sequence: TGTGCCAGCAGTGATAGGGCCTTAAAACCCCTCCACTTT. Complete variable domain (other parts from reference TRBV25-1 and TRBJ1-6): EADIYQTPRYLVIGTGKKITLECSQTMGHDKMYWYQQDPGMELHLIHYSYGVNSTEKGDLSSESTVSRIRTEHFPLTLESARPSHTSQYLCASSDRALKPLHFGNGTRLTVT.

This clonotype showed up just a few times. CDR3 sequence: CASSTGGGGTDTQYF. CDR3 DNA sequence: TGTGCCAGCAGCACCGGAGGGGGGGGCACAGATACGCAGTATTTT. The chain joins TRBV6-5 to TRBJ2-3, with TRBD2 as a possible D gene (7 bases). V was trimmed by 6 bases and J by 1 base, leaving 14 bases between them. Germline values: CDR1 MNHEY, CDR2 SVGAGI. The CDR3 is 15 amino acids.

Many counts were recorded for this clonotype. V is TRBV11-3 and J is TRBJ2-1; D possibly corresponds to TRBD1 (5 bases). V lost 5 bases to trimming and J lost 7 bases, with 18 bases between them. The germline V gene encodes CDR1 SGHNT and CDR2 YENEEA. CDR3 length equals 15 residues. This chain's CDR3 is CASSPKTVLGNEQFF. The CDR3 region has the DNA TGTGCCAGCAGCCCGAAGACAGTTCTAGGGAATGAGCAGTTCTTC.

This clonotype was counted many times. The chain has TRBV19 and TRBJ2-2; D is ambiguous. Trimming shortened V by 0 bases and J by 4 bases, and 6 bases separated the two germline ends. The CDR3 covers 14 residues. The V gene's germline CDR1 is LNHDA and CDR2 SQIVND (reference sequence). The CDR3 reads CASSIDWATGELFF. The CDR3 nucleotides are TGTGCCAGTAGTATAGATTGGGCCACCGGGGAGCTGTTTTTT. The whole variable domain, remainder taken from reference TRBV19 and TRBJ2-2, is DGGITQSPKYLFRKEGQNVTLSCEQNLNHDAMYWYRQDPGQGLRLIYYSQIVNDFQKGDIAEGYSVSREKKESFPLTVTSAQKNPTAFYLCASSIDWATGELFFGEGSRLTVL.

This clonotype was counted ten times or more. The chain has TRBV20-1 and TRBJ2-7; perhaps TRBD2 as D (5 bases). Trimming left V 0 bases short and J 3 bases short, with 18 bases between. Germline CDR1 is DFQATT and CDR2 is SNEGSKA (reference sequence). The CDR3 contains 16 residues. The CDR3 here is CSARDPAWTEGYEQYF. The CDR3 nucleotides are TGCAGTGCTAGAGATCCGGCCTGGACCGAGGGCTACGAGCAGTACTTC.